A selection of T cell receptor beta chains follows, all from one sample in a study of T cells after posttransplantation cyclophosphamide. Clones were read by immunoSEQ multiplex PCR, and TCRdb kept only the in-frame ones, dropping some. The profile covers more than 8,000 clones, with 89% appearing a single time and less than 5% taken by the ten largest. This material consisted of PBMCs, taken almost 450 days after allogeneic stem cell transplant with calcineurin inhibitor and methotrexate. The receptors derive from a male patient in his 50s who received an allogeneic stem cell transplant from an unrelated donor, was CMV-positive, and had chronic GVHD only. Some T cells may arise from the graft donor. The CDR3 runs from the conserved cysteine through the conserved F or W. The D gene is left open where the match is weak. The size entry is marked missing in some rows and otherwise reads once, few, many or a size class.

d_call	v_call	j_call	clone_size	cdr3_aa	cdr3_nt
TRBD1	TRBV4-3	TRBJ2-5	-	CASSQDGTGPETQYF	TGCGCCAGCAGCCAAGATGGGACAGGACCAGAGACCCAGTACTTC
TRBD1	TRBV5-4	TRBJ2-5	-	CASGTGLETQYF	TGTGCCAGCGGGACAGGGTTGGAGACCCAGTACTTC
-	TRBV10-1	TRBJ2-7	-	CASIHNSSQTYEQYF	TGCGCCAGCATCCATAACAGTTCCCAAACCTACGAGCAGTACTTC
-	TRBV27	TRBJ1-5	-	CASSLPWTHYNQPQHF	TGTGCCAGCAGTTTACCGTGGACACACTACAATCAGCCCCAGCATTTT
TRBD2	TRBV7-3	TRBJ2-1	-	CASSLGTSSYNEQFF	TGTGCCAGCAGCCTCGGGACTAGCAGCTACAATGAGCAGTTCTTC
TRBD2	TRBV28	TRBJ2-3	once	CASSLWAGGTTDTQYF	TGTGCCAGCAGTTTGTGGGCGGGAGGGACCACAGATACGCAGTATTTT
-	TRBV5-1	TRBJ2-6	-	CASTPGSGANVLTF	TGCGCCAGCACCCCAGGGTCTGGGGCCAACGTCCTGACTTTC
-	TRBV11-2	TRBJ1-4	-	CASSSNTATNEKLFF	TGTGCCAGCAGCTCCAATACGGCAACTAATGAAAAACTGTTTTTT
-	TRBV28	TRBJ2-2	-	CASRRLFPTNTGELFF	TGTGCCAGCAGGAGGCTCTTCCCGACGAACACCGGGGAGCTGTTTTTT
TRBD2	TRBV7-9	TRBJ2-4	-	CASSHGLAGALPIQYF	TGTGCCAGCAGCCATGGACTAGCGGGCGCCCTCCCCATTCAGTACTTC
-	TRBV2	TRBJ2-2	-	CASSVDRGVDGELFF	TGTGCCAGCAGTGTAGACCGCGGGGTGGACGGGGAGCTGTTTTTT
-	TRBV11-2	TRBJ2-3	-	CASSLGQGYTDTQYF	TGTGCCAGCAGCCTCGGGCAGGGCTACACAGATACGCAGTATTTT
TRBD1	TRBV4-2	TRBJ2-7	-	CASSHNDRDPYEQYF	TGTGCCAGCAGCCATAACGACAGGGATCCCTACGAGCAGTACTTC
-	TRBV6-4	TRBJ2-3	once	CASAGSGTDTQYF	TGTGCCAGCGCGGGATCGGGCACAGATACGCAGTATTTT
TRBD1	TRBV15	TRBJ1-4	-	CATSRARGRTNEKLFF	TGTGCCACCAGCAGAGCTAGGGGGCGAACTAATGAAAAACTGTTTTTT
-	TRBV10-2	TRBJ2-1	-	CASSRGSTYNEQFF	TGCGCCAGCAGTCGAGGGTCAACCTACAATGAGCAGTTCTTC
-	TRBV27	TRBJ1-1	-	CASSLRGMNTEAFF	TGTGCCAGCAGTTTACGGGGAATGAACACTGAAGCTTTCTTT
-	TRBV13	TRBJ2-7	-	CASSPPPAQGHSYEQYF	TGTGCCAGCAGCCCCCCCCCGGCGCAGGGTCACTCCTACGAGCAGTACTTC
TRBD2	TRBV7-2	TRBJ2-7	-	CASSPQGTSGYEQYF	TGTGCCAGCAGCCCCCAAGGGACTAGCGGCTACGAGCAGTACTTC
TRBD1	TRBV27	TRBJ2-3	-	CASSFRGLGTDTQYF	TGTGCCAGCAGTTTCAGGGGGTTGGGGACAGATACGCAGTATTTT
TRBD2	TRBV4-1	TRBJ2-1	-	CASSRLLAGEDNEQFF	TGCGCCAGCAGCCGTTTACTAGCGGGGGAGGACAATGAGCAGTTCTTC
-	TRBV11-2	TRBJ2-5	once	CASSLSQGLETQYF	TGTGCCAGCAGCTTATCTCAGGGTTTAGAGACCCAGTACTTC
TRBD1	TRBV15	TRBJ1-5	-	CATSRVHRDRGNQPQHF	TGTGCCACCAGCAGAGTACACCGGGACAGGGGCAATCAGCCCCAGCATTTT
-	TRBV5-1	TRBJ2-7	-	CASSGLGVSYEQYF	TGCGCCAGCAGCGGACTCGGGGTCTCCTACGAGCAGTACTTC
-	TRBV9	TRBJ1-4	-	CASSASGTGGEKLFF	TGTGCCAGCAGCGCTTCCGGGACTGGAGGGGAAAAACTGTTTTTT
TRBD1	TRBV19	TRBJ1-2	-	CASSPQGDYGYTF	TGTGCCAGTAGTCCCCAGGGGGACTATGGCTACACCTTC
-	TRBV6-6	TRBJ1-2	-	CASSYLQGQGYGYTF	TGTGCCAGCAGTTATTTACAGGGACAAGGGTATGGCTACACCTTC
TRBD1	TRBV2	TRBJ1-6	-	CASSERTGYNSPLHF	TGTGCCAGCAGTGAACGGACAGGGTATAATTCACCCCTCCACTTT
TRBD2	TRBV4-1	TRBJ2-1	once	CASSQDSGRASDYNEQFF	TGCGCCAGCAGCCAAGATTCCGGGAGGGCTAGCGACTACAATGAGCAGTTCTTC
-	TRBV9	TRBJ2-7	few	CASSSGLLAYEQYF	TGTGCCAGCAGCTCGGGACTGCTTGCCTACGAGCAGTACTTC
-	TRBV6-4	TRBJ2-6	-	CASSEGRGANVLTF	TGTGCCAGCAGTGAGGGGAGAGGGGCCAACGTCCTGACTTTC
TRBD1	TRBV10-3	TRBJ1-1	-	CAISGQDNTEAFF	TGTGCCATCAGCGGACAGGACAACACTGAAGCTTTCTTT
-	TRBV19	TRBJ2-7	few	CASSTSVGQSYEQYF	TGTGCCAGTAGTACCAGCGTCGGACAGTCCTACGAGCAGTACTTC
TRBD2	TRBV4-3	TRBJ2-1	-	CASSQVAGLAYNEQFF	TGCGCCAGCAGCCAAGTGGCGGGACTAGCCTACAATGAGCAGTTCTTC
-	TRBV5-4	TRBJ2-7	-	CASSLGGASSYEQYF	TGTGCCAGCAGTTTAGGGGGGGCCAGCTCCTACGAGCAGTACTTC
-	TRBV6-6	TRBJ2-5	-	CASSYSGSQETQYF	TGTGCCAGCAGTTACTCGGGCAGCCAAGAGACCCAGTACTTC
TRBD2	TRBV29-1	TRBJ2-1	-	CSVHPGLAGDRFNNEQFF	TGCAGCGTTCACCCGGGACTAGCGGGAGACCGGTTCAACAATGAGCAGTTCTTC
TRBD2	TRBV7-2	TRBJ2-1	-	CASSLDVAGGAYNEQFF	TGTGCCAGCAGCTTAGACGTAGCGGGAGGAGCATACAATGAGCAGTTCTTC
TRBD1	TRBV29-1	TRBJ2-1	-	CSVDGTGLSERNEQFF	TGCAGCGTTGACGGGACAGGGCTATCGGAACGAAATGAGCAGTTCTTC
TRBD1	TRBV13	TRBJ2-6	few	CASSSHDRDSGANVLTF	TGTGCCAGCAGCTCCCACGACAGGGACTCTGGGGCCAACGTCCTGACTTTC
TRBD2	TRBV5-1	TRBJ2-2	-	CASSNIVAGSNTGELFF	TGCGCCAGCAGCAATATCGTAGCGGGGTCGAACACCGGGGAGCTGTTTTTT
-	TRBV7-9	TRBJ1-5	few	CASSLGSGPQDF	TGTGCCAGCAGCTTAGGATCAGGGCCTCAGGATTTT
TRBD2	TRBV6-1	TRBJ2-1	-	CASSEVGLAVYNEQFF	TGTGCCAGCAGTGAAGTGGGACTAGCGGTATACAATGAGCAGTTCTTC
TRBD1	TRBV11-2	TRBJ2-1	-	CASSSTGGNEQFF	TGTGCCAGCAGCTCAACAGGGGGGAATGAGCAGTTCTTC
-	TRBV6-1	TRBJ1-2	once	CASSENEGDRGYTF	TGTGCCAGCAGTGAAAATGAGGGGGACCGTGGCTACACCTTC
-	TRBV2	TRBJ1-5	-	CASSLGRGNQPQHF	TGTGCCAGCAGTTTGGGGAGGGGCAATCAGCCCCAGCATTTT
-	TRBV6-5	TRBJ2-5	-	CASSPNRAQETQYF	TGTGCCAGCAGTCCAAACAGGGCCCAAGAGACCCAGTACTTC
-	TRBV25-1	TRBJ2-3	-	CASSGGREAGMSTDTQYF	TGTGCCAGCAGTGGGGGGAGAGAAGCGGGCATGAGCACAGATACGCAGTATTTT
-	TRBV7-9	TRBJ1-2	-	CASSFTEVNYGYTF	TGTGCCAGCAGCTTTACAGAAGTTAACTATGGCTACACCTTC
-	TRBV19	TRBJ2-7	few	CASSIGLAVTYEQYF	TGTGCCAGTAGTATAGGGCTAGCCGTTACCTACGAGCAGTACTTC
-	TRBV9	TRBJ1-2	-	CASSPDPDSSYGYTF	TGTGCCAGCAGCCCCGACCCGGACAGCTCCTATGGCTACACCTTC
-	TRBV11-2	TRBJ2-7	-	CASSLVSETYEQYF	TGTGCCAGCAGCTTAGTCAGCGAGACCTACGAGCAGTACTTC
TRBD2	TRBV7-9	TRBJ2-4	-	CASSPVAGVTKNIQYF	TGTGCCAGCAGTCCGGTGGCGGGAGTGACTAAAAACATTCAGTACTTC
TRBD1	TRBV11-3	TRBJ2-1	-	CASSSRTGSTYNEQFF	TGTGCCAGCAGCTCCCGGACAGGCTCAACCTACAATGAGCAGTTCTTC
-	TRBV13	TRBJ2-1	-	CASSFRGLTNQQFF	TGTGCCAGCAGCTTTCGTGGACTCACCAATCAGCAGTTCTTC
-	TRBV20-1	TRBJ2-5	-	CSARDRETQYF	TGCAGTGCTAGAGATCGAGAGACCCAGTACTTC
-	TRBV6-5	TRBJ2-1	-	CASSPGSPGYNEQFF	TGTGCCAGCAGTCCCGGGTCCCCGGGTTACAATGAGCAGTTCTTC
-	TRBV27	TRBJ1-5	-	CASSLGENQPQHF	TGTGCCAGCAGTCTGGGAGAAAATCAGCCCCAGCATTTT